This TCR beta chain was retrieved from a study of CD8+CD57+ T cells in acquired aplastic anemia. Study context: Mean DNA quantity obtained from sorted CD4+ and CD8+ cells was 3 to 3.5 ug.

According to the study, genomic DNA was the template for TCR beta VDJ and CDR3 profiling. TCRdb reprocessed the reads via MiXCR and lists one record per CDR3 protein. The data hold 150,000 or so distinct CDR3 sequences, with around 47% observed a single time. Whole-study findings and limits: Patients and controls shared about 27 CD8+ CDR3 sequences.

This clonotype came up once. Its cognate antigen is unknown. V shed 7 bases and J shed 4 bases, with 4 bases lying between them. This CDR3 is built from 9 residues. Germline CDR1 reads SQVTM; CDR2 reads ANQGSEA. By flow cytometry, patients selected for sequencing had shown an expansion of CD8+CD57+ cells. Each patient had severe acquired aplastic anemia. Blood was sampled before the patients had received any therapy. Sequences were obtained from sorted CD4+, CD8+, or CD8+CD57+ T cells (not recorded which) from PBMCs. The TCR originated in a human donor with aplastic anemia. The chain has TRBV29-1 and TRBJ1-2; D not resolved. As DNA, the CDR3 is TGCAGCGCTGGCTATGGCTACACCTTC. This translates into CSAGYGYTF.